Included here is one T cell receptor (beta chain) sequence, with context. Produced via immunoSEQ multiplex PCR; TCRdb's table is partial and in-frame only. The sample yields around 450,000 clones, roughly 87% seen once. The record originates from a study of Ad26.COV2.S vaccination and SARS-CoV-2 variants. Treatment described: about 20 received Ad26.COV2.S at low or high dose, single or two shots; about 5 received placebo; per-sample allocation not given. After the first vaccine or placebo injection, samples were drawn on day 63. The CDR3 consists of 15 residues. Trimming at V came to 1 base and at J to 5 bases, leaving 5 bases not matched to a gene. Germline V gives CDR1 SEHNR, CDR2 FQNEAQ (reference sequence).

This TCR came from a person aged 18-65 years who received the Ad26.COV2.S COVID-19 vaccine or a placebo. This chain links TRBV7-9 with TRBJ2-1; 7 positions match TRBD2. The material sequenced was peripheral blood, taken in a trial of Ad26.COV2.S vaccine versus placebo. The CDR3 is CASSLGTSPNNEQFF. CDR3 coding DNA: TGTGCCAGCAGCTTAGGGACTAGTCCTAACAATGAGCAGTTCTTC.